These T cell receptor beta chains were read from a single sample in a study of Graves' ophthalmopathy and Graves' hyperthyroidism. TCRdb reanalysed the multiplex PCR reads using MiXCR and keeps one entry per CDR3 protein. The sample contains 200,000 to 250,000 distinct CDR3 sequences, under 25% of which appear only once. The specimen was peripheral blood. These receptors all come from a woman aged 50 to 65 with Graves' ophthalmopathy. Each CDR3 is given with its conserved first and last residue. D genes are given only for firm matches. Clone size is given for some rows only: seen once, a few or many times, or a class if the clone is expanded.

J gene	clone size	V gene	D gene	CDR3 protein	CDR3 DNA
TRBJ1-1	many	TRBV28	NA	CASSSRRTGTEAFF	TGTGCCAGCAGTTCGAGGAGGACGGGCACTGAAGCTTTCTTT
TRBJ1-5	many	TRBV28	NA	CASSLIQGREQPQHF	TGTGCCAGCAGTTTGATACAGGGTCGGGAACAGCCCCAGCATTTT
TRBJ2-7	few	TRBV6-5	NA	CASSSWDTTYEQYF	TGTGCCAGCAGTTCGTGGGACACTACCTACGAGCAGTACTTC
TRBJ2-7	many	TRBV7-2	NA	CASSPQGGFPSYEQYF	TGTGCCAGCAGCCCTCAGGGAGGCTTTCCGTCCTACGAGCAGTACTTC
TRBJ1-5	NA	TRBV28	TRBD1	CASSLDRGVFGQPQHF	TGTGCCAGCAGTTTAGACAGGGGAGTTTTTGGACAGCCCCAGCATTTT
TRBJ1-2	NA	TRBV5-1	NA	CASSLGFGTRYGYTF	TGCGCCAGCAGCCTGGGATTCGGGACGCGCTATGGCTACACCTTC
TRBJ2-7	many	TRBV28	NA	CASSTLYEQYF	TGTGCCAGCAGTACATTGTACGAGCAGTACTTC
TRBJ2-7	NA	TRBV15	NA	CATSKNSIPEQYF	TGTGCCACCAGCAAAAACTCGATCCCCGAGCAGTACTTC
TRBJ1-5	many	TRBV6-5	TRBD1	CAANQGASQPQHF	TGTGCCGCGAATCAGGGGGCCAGCCAGCCCCAGCATTTT
TRBJ2-4	many	TRBV15	NA	CATSRDPAYIQYF	TGTGCCACCAGCAGAGATCCTGCATACATTCAGTACTTC
TRBJ1-1	many	TRBV15	NA	CATSRDLGDETFF	TGTGCCACCAGCAGAGATCTCGGGGATGAAACTTTCTTT
TRBJ2-5	once	TRBV24-1	TRBD2	CATSADSGRGETQYF	TGTGCCACCAGCGCCGATAGCGGGAGAGGGGAGACCCAGTACTTC
TRBJ2-5	many	TRBV6-5	TRBD1	CASSSQGTQETQYF	TGTGCCAGCAGTTCACAGGGGACCCAAGAGACCCAGTACTTC
TRBJ2-5	many	TRBV14	NA	CASSRWVGETQYF	TGTGCCAGCAGCAGATGGGTTGGGGAGACCCAGTACTTC
TRBJ2-5	many	TRBV20-1	TRBD2	CSARRASGKETQYF	TGCAGTGCTAGACGGGCTAGCGGGAAAGAGACCCAGTACTTC
TRBJ2-7	many	TRBV28	TRBD1	CASSFRQGGEQYF	TGTGCCAGCAGTTTCCGACAGGGCGGCGAGCAGTACTTC
TRBJ2-2	many	TRBV6-1	NA	CASSPSGPNTGELFF	TGTGCCAGCAGCCCTTCCGGCCCGAACACCGGGGAGCTGTTTTTT
TRBJ2-2	NA	TRBV27	TRBD2	CASGRGGYTGELFF	TGTGCCAGCGGCCGCGGGGGTTACACCGGGGAGCTGTTTTTT
TRBJ1-1	many	TRBV10-3	NA	CAIRRTPNTEAFF	TGTGCCATCAGACGGACCCCCAACACTGAAGCTTTCTTT
TRBJ2-5	many	TRBV20-1	NA	CSARPSGGQKETQYF	TGCAGTGCTAGACCCTCGGGGGGACAGAAAGAGACCCAGTACTTC
TRBJ2-7	many	TRBV19	NA	CASSPGLIYEQYF	TGTGCCAGTAGTCCGGGACTTATCTACGAGCAGTACTTC
TRBJ1-1	many	TRBV10-3	NA	CAISVREGTEAFF	TGTGCCATCAGCGTCAGGGAGGGCACTGAAGCTTTCTTT
TRBJ2-3	few	TRBV5-1	NA	CASSDTGLSTDTQYF	TGCGCCAGCAGCGACACGGGCCTTAGCACAGATACGCAGTATTTT
TRBJ2-7	many	TRBV6-4	TRBD2	CASRGGLAGGTYEQYF	TGTGCCAGCAGGGGAGGACTAGCGGGAGGCACCTACGAGCAGTACTTC
TRBJ2-5	NA	TRBV28	TRBD2	CASSLPSGGRETQYF	TGTGCCAGCAGTTTACCCAGCGGGGGGAGGGAGACCCAGTACTTC
TRBJ1-1	many	TRBV7-3	NA	CASSRDTNTEAFF	TGTGCCAGCAGCCGAGACACGAACACTGAAGCTTTCTTT
TRBJ2-2	NA	TRBV5-1	NA	CASSLAAVSTGELFF	TGCGCCAGCAGCTTGGCGGCGGTGAGCACCGGGGAGCTGTTTTTT
TRBJ2-5	many	TRBV6-1	TRBD2	CASSPGLASAKTQYF	TGTGCCAGCAGCCCGGGACTAGCGTCCGCGAAGACCCAGTACTTC
TRBJ2-7	many	TRBV7-8	NA	CASRAGGPYPEQYF	TGTGCCAGCAGAGCTGGCGGGCCCTATCCCGAGCAGTACTTC